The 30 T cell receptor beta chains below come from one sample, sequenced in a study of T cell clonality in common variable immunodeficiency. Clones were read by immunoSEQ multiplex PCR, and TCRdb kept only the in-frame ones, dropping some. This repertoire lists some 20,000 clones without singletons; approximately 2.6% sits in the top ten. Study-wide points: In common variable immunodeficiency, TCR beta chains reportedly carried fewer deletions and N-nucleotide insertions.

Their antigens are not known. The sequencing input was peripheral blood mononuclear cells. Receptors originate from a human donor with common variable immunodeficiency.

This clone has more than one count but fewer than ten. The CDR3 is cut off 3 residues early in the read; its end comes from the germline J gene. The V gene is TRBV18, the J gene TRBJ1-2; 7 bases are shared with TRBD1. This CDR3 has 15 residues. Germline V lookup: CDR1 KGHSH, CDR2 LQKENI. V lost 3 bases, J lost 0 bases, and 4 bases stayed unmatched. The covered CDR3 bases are TGTGCCAGCTCACCGAGGGACAGTACTAACTATGGC. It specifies CASSPRDSTNYG. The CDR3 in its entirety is CASSPRDSTNYGYTF. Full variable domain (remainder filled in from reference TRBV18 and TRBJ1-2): NAGVMQNPRHLVRRRGQEARLRCSPMKGHSHVYWYRQLPEEGLKFMVYLQKENIIDESGMPKERFSAEFPKEGPSILRIQQVVRGDSAAYFCASSPRDSTNYGYTFGSGTRLTVV.

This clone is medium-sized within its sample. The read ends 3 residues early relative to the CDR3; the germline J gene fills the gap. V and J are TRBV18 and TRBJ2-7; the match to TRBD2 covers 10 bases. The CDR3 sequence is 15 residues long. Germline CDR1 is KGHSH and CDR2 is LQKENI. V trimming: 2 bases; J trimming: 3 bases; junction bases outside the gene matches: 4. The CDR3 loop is CASSPASGSFYEQYF. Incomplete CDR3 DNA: TGTGCCAGCTCACCAGCTAGCGGGAGTTTCTACGAG. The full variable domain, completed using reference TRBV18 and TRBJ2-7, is NAGVMQNPRHLVRRRGQEARLRCSPMKGHSHVYWYRQLPEEGLKFMVYLQKENIIDESGMPKERFSAEFPKEGPSILRIQQVVRGDSAAYFCASSPASGSFYEQYFGPGTRLTVT.

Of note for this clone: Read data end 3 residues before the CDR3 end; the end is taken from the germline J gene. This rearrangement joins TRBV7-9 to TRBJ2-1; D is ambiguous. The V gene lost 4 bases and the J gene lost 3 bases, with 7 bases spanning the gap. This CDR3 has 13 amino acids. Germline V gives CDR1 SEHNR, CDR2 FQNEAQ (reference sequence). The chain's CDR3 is CASSSTSYNEQFF. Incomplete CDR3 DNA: TGTGCCAGCAGCTCGACAAGCTACAATGAG. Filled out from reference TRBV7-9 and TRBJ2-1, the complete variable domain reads DTGVSQNPRHKITKRGQNVTFRCDPISEHNRLYWYRQTLGQGPEFLTYFQNEAQLEKSRLLSDRFSAERPKGSFSTLEIQRTEQGDSAMYLCASSSTSYNEQFFGPGTRLTVL.

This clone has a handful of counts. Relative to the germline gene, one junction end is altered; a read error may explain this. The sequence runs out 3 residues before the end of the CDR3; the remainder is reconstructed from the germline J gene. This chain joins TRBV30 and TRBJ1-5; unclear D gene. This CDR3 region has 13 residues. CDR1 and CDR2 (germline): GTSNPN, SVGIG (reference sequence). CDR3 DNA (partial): TGTGCCTGGAGTGCGAGTAGCGATCAGCCC. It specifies CAWSASSDQP. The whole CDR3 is CAWSASSDQPQHF.

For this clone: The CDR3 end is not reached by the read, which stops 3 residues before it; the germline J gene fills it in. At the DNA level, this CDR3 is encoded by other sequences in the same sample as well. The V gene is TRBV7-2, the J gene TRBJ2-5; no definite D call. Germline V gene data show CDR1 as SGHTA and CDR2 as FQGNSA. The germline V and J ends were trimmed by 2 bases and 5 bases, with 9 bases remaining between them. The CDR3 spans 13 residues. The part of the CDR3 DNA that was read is TGTGCCAGCAGCTTAATTTTCGGTGAGACC. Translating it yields CASSLIFGET. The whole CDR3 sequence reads CASSLIFGETQYF.

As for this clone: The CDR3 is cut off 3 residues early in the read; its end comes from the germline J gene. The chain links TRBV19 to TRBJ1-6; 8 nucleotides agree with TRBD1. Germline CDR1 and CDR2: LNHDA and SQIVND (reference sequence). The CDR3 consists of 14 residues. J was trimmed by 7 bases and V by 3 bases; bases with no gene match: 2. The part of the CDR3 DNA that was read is TGTGCCAGTAGTATGGACAGGGTGAATTCACCC. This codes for CASSMDRVNSP. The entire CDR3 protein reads CASSMDRVNSPLHF.

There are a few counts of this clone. CDR3 DNA, as far as it was read: TGTGCCTGGGGGACAGGGTTTGTATCAGATACG. This codes for CAWGTGFVSDT. The whole CDR3 protein reads CAWGTGFVSDTQYF. The V call is TRBV30, the J call TRBJ2-3; 9 bases are a match to TRBD1. The read halts 3 residues ahead of the CDR3 end, with the missing end drawn from the germline J gene. CDR1 and CDR2 (germline): GTSNPN, SVGIG (reference sequence). This CDR3 spans 14 amino acids. V was pared by 5 bases and J by 4 bases, with 7 bases of the junction left unmatched.

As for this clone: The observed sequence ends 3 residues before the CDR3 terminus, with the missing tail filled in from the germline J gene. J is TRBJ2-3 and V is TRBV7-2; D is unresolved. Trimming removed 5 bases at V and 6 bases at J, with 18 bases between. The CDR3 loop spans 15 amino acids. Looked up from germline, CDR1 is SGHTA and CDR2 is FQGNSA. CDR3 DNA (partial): TGTGCCAGCAGCAGACGACTCCGAAACTGGGATACG. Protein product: CASSRRLRNWDT. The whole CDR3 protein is CASSRRLRNWDTQYF.

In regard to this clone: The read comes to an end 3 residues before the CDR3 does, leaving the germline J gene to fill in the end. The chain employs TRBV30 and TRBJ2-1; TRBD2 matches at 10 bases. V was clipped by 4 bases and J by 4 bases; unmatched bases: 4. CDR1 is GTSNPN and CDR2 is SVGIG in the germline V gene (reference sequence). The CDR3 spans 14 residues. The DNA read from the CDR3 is TGTGCCTGGACTCGGACTAGCGGTTACAATGAG. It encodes CAWTRTSGYNE. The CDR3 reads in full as CAWTRTSGYNEQFF.

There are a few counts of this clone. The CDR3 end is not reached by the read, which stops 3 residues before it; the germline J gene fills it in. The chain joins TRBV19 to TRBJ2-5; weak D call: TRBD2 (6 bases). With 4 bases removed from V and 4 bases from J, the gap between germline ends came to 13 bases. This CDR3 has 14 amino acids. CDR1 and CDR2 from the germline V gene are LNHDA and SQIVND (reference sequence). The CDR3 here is CASSTGGVGETQYF. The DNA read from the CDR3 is TGTGCCAGTAGTACGGGCGGGGTGGGAGAGACC.

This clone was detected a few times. The DNA read from the CDR3 is TGCGCCAGCAGCAGGACCGCTCTCGGGGATGAAAAA. It codes for CASSRTALGDEK. The complete CDR3 reads CASSRTALGDEKLFF. The genes are TRBV5-1 and TRBJ1-4; D gene unclear. The CDR3 goes on 3 residues after the read ends, and that part is filled in from the germline J gene. This CDR3 is built from 15 residues. The germline CDR1 and CDR2 sequences are SGHRS and YFSETQ. The V end lost 4 bases, the J end lost 6 bases, and 16 bases lay between the germline ends.

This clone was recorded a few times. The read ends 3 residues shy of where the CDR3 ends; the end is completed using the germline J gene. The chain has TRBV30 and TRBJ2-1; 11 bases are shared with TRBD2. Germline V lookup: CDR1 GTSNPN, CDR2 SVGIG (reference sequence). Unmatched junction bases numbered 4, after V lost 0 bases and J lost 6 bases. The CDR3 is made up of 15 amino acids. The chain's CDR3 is CAWSVLLAGVNEQFF. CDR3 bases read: TGTGCCTGGAGTGTACTACTAGCGGGAGTCAATGAG. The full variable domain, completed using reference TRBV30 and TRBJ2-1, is SQTIHQWPATLVQPVGSPLSLECTVEGTSNPNLYWYRQAAGRGLQLLFYSVGIGQISSEVPQNLSASRPQDRQFILSSKKLLLSDSGFYLCAWSVLLAGVNEQFFGPGTRLTVL.

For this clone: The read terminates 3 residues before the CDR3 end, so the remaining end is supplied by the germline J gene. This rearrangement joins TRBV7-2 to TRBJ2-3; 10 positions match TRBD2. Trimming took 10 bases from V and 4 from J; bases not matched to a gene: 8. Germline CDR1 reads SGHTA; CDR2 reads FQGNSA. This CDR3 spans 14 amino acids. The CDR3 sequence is CATSGLAASDTQYF. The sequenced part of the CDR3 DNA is TGTGCCACCTCCGGACTAGCGGCATCAGATACG.

The covered CDR3 bases are TGTGCCAGCAGTGTTTCCACAGGGGTTGGAAATCAGCCC. Protein product: CASSVSTGVGNQP. The CDR3 as a whole reads CASSVSTGVGNQPQHF. V usage is TRBV2 and J usage is TRBJ1-5; the match to TRBD1 covers 7 bases. Read sequence stops 3 residues before the CDR3 end, and the germline J gene provides the missing end. CDR1 is SNHLY, CDR2 FYNNEI, per germline. J lost 4 bases, V lost 4 bases, and 10 bases had no gene match. The CDR3 has 16 amino acids.

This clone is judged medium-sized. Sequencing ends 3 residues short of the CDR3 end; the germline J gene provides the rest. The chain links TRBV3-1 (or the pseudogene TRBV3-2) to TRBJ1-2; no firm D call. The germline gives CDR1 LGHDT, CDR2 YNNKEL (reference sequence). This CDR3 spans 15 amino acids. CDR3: CASSQVGVIAGGYTF. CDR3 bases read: TGTGCCAGCAGCCAAGTCGGAGTGATAGCGGGAGGC.

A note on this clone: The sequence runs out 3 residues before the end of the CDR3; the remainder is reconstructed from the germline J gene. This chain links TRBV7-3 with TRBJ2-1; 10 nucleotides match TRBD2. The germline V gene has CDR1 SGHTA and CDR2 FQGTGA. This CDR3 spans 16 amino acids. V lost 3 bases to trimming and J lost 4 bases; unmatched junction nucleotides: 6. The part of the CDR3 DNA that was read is TGTGCCAGCAGCTTTCACGGGACTAGCGTGTACAATGAG. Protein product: CASSFHGTSVYNE. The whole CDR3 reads CASSFHGTSVYNEQFF.

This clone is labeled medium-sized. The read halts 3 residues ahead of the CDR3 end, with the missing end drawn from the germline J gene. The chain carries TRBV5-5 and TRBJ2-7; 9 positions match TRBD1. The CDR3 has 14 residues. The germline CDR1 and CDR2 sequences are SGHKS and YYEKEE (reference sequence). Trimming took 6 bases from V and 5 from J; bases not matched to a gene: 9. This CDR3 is CASTRTGDLHEQYF. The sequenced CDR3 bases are TGTGCCAGCACCCGGACAGGGGATCTCCACGAG.

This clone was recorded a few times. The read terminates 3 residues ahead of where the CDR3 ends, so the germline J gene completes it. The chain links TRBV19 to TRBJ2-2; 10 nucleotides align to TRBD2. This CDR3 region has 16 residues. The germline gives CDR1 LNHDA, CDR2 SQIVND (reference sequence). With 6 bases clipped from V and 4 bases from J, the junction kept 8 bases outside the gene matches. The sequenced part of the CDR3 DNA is TGTGCCAGTAGCCTCGTAGCGGGAGGAGGCACCGGGGAG. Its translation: CASSLVAGGGTGE. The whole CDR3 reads CASSLVAGGGTGELFF.

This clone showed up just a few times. CDR3 DNA, as far as it was read: TGTGCCAGTAGTCGGGCGGGGACGAACACTGAA. Translating it yields CASSRAGTNTE. The complete CDR3 protein is CASSRAGTNTEAFF. The chain combines TRBV19 with TRBJ1-1, with D possibly being TRBD1 (5 bases). Read coverage stops 3 residues before the CDR3 terminus; the germline J gene supplies the remainder. The CDR3 runs 14 residues. V lost 5 bases, J lost 1 base, and 11 bases lay in between. Germline values: CDR1 LNHDA, CDR2 SQIVND (reference sequence).

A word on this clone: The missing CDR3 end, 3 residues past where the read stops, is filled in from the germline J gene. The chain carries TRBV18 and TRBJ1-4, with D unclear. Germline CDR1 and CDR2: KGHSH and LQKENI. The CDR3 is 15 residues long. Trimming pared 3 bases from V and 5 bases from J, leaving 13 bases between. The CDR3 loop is CASSPNFSNNEKLFF. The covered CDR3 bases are TGTGCCAGCTCACCGAACTTCTCAAACAATGAAAAA.

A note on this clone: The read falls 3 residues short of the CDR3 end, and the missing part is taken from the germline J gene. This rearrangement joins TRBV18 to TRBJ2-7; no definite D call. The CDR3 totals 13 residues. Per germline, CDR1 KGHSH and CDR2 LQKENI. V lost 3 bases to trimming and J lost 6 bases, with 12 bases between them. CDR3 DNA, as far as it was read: TGTGCCAGCTCACCTAGCTCCCAAGCCGAG. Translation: CASSPSSQAE. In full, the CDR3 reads CASSPSSQAEQYF.

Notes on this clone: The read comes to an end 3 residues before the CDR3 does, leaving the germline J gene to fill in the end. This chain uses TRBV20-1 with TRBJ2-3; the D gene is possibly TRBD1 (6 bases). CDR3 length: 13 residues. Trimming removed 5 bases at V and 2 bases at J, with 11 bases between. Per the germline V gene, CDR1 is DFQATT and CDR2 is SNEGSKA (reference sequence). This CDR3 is CSAGGQYTDTQYF. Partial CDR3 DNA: TGCAGTGCTGGCGGACAGTACACAGATACG.

The sequenced CDR3 bases are TGTGCCAGCAGCTCAATTGGGGGGACCACAGATACG. Its protein product is CASSSIGGTTDT. The entire CDR3 reads CASSSIGGTTDTQYF. The rearrangement joins TRBV7-9 to TRBJ2-3; the D gene is possibly TRBD2 (6 bases). The sequenced fragment ends 3 residues before the CDR3 boundary, so the rest is inferred from the germline J gene. CDR3 length: 15 residues. V was pared by 4 bases and J by 2 bases, with 13 bases between. CDR1 and CDR2 from the germline V gene are SEHNR and FQNEAQ (reference sequence).

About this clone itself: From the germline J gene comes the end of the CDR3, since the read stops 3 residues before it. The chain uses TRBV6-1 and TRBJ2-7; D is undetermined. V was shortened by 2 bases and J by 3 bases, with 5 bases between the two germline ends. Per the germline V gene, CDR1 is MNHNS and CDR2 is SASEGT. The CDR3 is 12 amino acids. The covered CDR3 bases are TGTGCCAGCAGTGAATTTATCTACGAG. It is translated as CASSEFIYE. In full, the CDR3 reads CASSEFIYEQYF.

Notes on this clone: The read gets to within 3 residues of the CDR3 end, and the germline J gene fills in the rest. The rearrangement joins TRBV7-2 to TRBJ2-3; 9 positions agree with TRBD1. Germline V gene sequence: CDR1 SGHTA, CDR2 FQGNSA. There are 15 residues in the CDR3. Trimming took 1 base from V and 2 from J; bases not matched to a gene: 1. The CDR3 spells CASSLGDRDTDTQYF. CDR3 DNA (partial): TGTGCCAGCAGCTTAGGGGACAGGGACACAGATACG.

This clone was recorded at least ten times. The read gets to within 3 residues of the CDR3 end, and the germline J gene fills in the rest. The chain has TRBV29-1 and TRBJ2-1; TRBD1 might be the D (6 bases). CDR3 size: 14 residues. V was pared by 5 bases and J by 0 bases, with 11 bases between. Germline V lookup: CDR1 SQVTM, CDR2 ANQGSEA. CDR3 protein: CSVHRDSSYNEQFF. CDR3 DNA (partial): TGCAGCGTTCACAGGGATAGCTCCTACAATGAG.

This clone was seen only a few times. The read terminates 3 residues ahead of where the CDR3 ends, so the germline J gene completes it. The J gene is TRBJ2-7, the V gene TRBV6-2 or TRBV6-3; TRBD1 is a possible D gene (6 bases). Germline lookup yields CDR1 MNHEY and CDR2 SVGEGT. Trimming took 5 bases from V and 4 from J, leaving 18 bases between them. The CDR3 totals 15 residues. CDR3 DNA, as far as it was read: TGTGCCAGCAGTAGCTCCGGGACAAGGTGGTACGAG. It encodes CASSSSGTRWYE. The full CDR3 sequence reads CASSSSGTRWYEQYF.

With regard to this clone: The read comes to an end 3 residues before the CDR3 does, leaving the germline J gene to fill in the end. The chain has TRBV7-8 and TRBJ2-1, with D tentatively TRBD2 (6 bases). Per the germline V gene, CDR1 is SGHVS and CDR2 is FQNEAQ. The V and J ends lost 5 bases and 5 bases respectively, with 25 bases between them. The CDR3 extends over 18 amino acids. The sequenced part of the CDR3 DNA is TGTGCCAGCAGCGTCCGCCTTTTAACGGGGGTATTACACAATGAG. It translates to CASSVRLLTGVLHNE. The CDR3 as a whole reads CASSVRLLTGVLHNEQFF.

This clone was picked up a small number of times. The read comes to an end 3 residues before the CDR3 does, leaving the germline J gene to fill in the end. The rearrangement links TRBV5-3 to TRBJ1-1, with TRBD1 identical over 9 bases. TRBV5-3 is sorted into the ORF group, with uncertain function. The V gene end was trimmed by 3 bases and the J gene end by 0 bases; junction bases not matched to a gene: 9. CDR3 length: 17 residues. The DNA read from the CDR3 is TGTGCCAGAAGCTCAAACCACACAGGGGGCCTGAACACTGAA. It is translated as CARSSNHTGGLNTE. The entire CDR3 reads CARSSNHTGGLNTEAFF.

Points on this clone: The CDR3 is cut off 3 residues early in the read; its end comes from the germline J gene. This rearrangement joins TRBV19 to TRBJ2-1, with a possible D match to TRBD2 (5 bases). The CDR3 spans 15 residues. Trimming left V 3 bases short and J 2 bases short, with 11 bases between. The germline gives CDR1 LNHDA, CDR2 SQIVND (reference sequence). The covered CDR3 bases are TGTGCCAGTAGTATGTCGGGGAATACCTACAATGAG. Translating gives CASSMSGNTYNE. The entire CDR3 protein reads CASSMSGNTYNEQFF.